The rows below give T cell receptor beta chains drawn from one sample of a study of blood T cell repertoires in COVID-19. The method was immunoSEQ multiplex PCR; TCRdb's version includes in-frame clones alone and lacks a portion of them. Altogether about 250,000 clones are present, around 90% being singletons, with the ten largest covering 0.94%. Sequencing used peripheral blood. The receptor set was obtained from a woman aged 40-49 years who had recovered from COVID-19. CDR3s include the opening cysteine and the closing phenylalanine or tryptophan. The D gene is left open where the match is weak. Where a row states a size, it is once, few, many or the class of an expanded clone; other rows omit it.

d_call j_call v_call clone_size cdr3_aa cdr3_nt
- TRBJ1-2 TRBV2 few CASRTAVETGYGYTF TGTGCCAGCAGGACCGCAGTGGAGACTGGCTATGGCTACACCTTC
TRBD1 TRBJ2-1 TRBV5-6 - CASSLAGQGGDEQFF TGTGCCAGCAGCTTGGCCGGACAGGGCGGCGATGAGCAGTTCTTC
- TRBJ1-5 TRBV28 - CASSSSGTPSNQPQHF TGTGCCAGCAGTTCCTCCGGGACACCTAGCAATCAGCCCCAGCATTTT
TRBD2 TRBJ2-2 TRBV13 once CASSPERDGELFF TGTGCCAGCAGCCCCGAGCGGGACGGGGAGCTGTTTTTT
- TRBJ2-7 TRBV3-1/TRBV3-2 - CASSQDKPYEQYF TGTGCCAGCAGCCAAGATAAGCCCTACGAGCAGTACTTC
TRBD1 TRBJ2-5 TRBV18 - CASSPGQGTGETQYF TGTGCCAGCTCACCGGGACAGGGGACCGGGGAGACCCAGTACTTC
TRBD2 TRBJ2-1 TRBV5-4 - CASGTSESSYNEQFF TGTGCCAGCGGAACTAGCGAGAGCTCCTACAATGAGCAGTTCTTC
- TRBJ2-7 TRBV12-3/TRBV12-4 - CASSLDKYEQYF TGTGCCAGCAGCCTCGACAAATACGAGCAGTACTTC
- TRBJ2-5 TRBV5-1 - CASSIHAPQETQYF TGCGCCAGCAGCATACACGCCCCCCAAGAGACCCAGTACTTC
- TRBJ2-5 TRBV28 few CASSSAGYEETQYF TGTGCCAGCAGTTCGGCGGGCTATGAAGAGACCCAGTACTTC
- TRBJ1-1 TRBV25-1 - CASSGQKGGRLNTEAFF TGTGCCAGCAGTGGGCAGAAAGGAGGCAGGTTGAACACTGAAGCTTTCTTT
TRBD2 TRBJ2-7 TRBV6-1 - CASSELGTSELYEQYF TGTGCCAGCAGTGAACTGGGGACTAGCGAACTCTACGAGCAGTACTTC
- TRBJ2-5 TRBV30 - CAWSVGGAAETTQETQYF TGTGCCTGGAGTGTAGGGGGAGCGGCAGAAACAACCCAAGAGACCCAGTACTTC
TRBD2 TRBJ2-1 TRBV3-1/TRBV3-2 - CASSTPWTSGTEQFF TGTGCCAGCAGCACCCCCTGGACTAGCGGGACTGAGCAGTTCTTC
- TRBJ1-2 TRBV4-2 - CASSPSEVRYGYTF TGTGCCAGCAGCCCCTCGGAGGTCAGGTATGGCTACACCTTC
- TRBJ2-2 TRBV6-5 - CASSIQGNTGELFF TGTGCCAGCAGCATCCAGGGGAACACCGGGGAGCTGTTTTTT
- TRBJ2-7 TRBV27 - CASRQRGYSYEQYF TGTGCCAGCAGACAAAGGGGGTACTCCTACGAGCAGTACTTC
TRBD1 TRBJ2-4 TRBV7-9 once CASSWDRVGGNIQYF TGTGCCAGCAGTTGGGACAGGGTGGGGGGAAACATTCAGTACTTC
- TRBJ1-1 TRBV6-2/TRBV6-3 - CASSYSVLRWQPNTEAFF TGTGCCAGCAGTTACTCTGTCTTGCGGTGGCAGCCTAACACTGAAGCTTTCTTT
TRBD1 TRBJ1-5 TRBV23-1 - CASSGIWVDRGWIDNQPQHF TGCGCCAGCAGTGGGATCTGGGTTGACAGGGGTTGGATCGACAATCAGCCCCAGCATTTT
TRBD2 TRBJ2-3 TRBV5-5 - CASSLAGSTDTQYF TGTGCCAGCAGCCTAGCGGGAAGCACAGATACGCAGTATTTT
TRBD1 TRBJ2-5 TRBV28 - CASGTGGVETQYF TGTGCCAGCGGGACAGGGGGCGTAGAGACCCAGTACTTC
TRBD1 TRBJ2-3 TRBV18 - CASSGTGAAPGTDTQYF TGTGCCAGCTCCGGGACAGGGGCCGCCCCCGGCACAGATACGCAGTATTTT
TRBD1 TRBJ1-1 TRBV3-1/TRBV3-2 - CASSQGDRVDTEAFF TGTGCCAGCAGCCAAGGGGACAGGGTTGACACTGAAGCTTTCTTT
TRBD1 TRBJ1-1 TRBV28 - CASRDSHRGTNEAFF TGTGCCAGCAGGGATTCCCACAGGGGGACAAATGAAGCTTTCTTT
TRBD2 TRBJ2-2 TRBV25-1 - CASRGTSGRGNTGELFF TGTGCCAGTCGAGGGACTAGCGGGAGGGGGAACACCGGGGAGCTGTTTTTT
- TRBJ2-5 TRBV29-1 - CSAVRGLQETQYF TGCAGCGCTGTTCGAGGGCTACAAGAGACCCAGTACTTC
TRBD1 TRBJ2-7 TRBV6-2/TRBV6-3 - CASSSGQGYHEQYF TGTGCCAGCAGCTCAGGACAGGGGTACCACGAGCAGTACTTC
TRBD1 TRBJ2-3 TRBV18 - CASSPDRGAQYF TGTGCCAGCTCCCCGGACAGGGGTGCGCAGTATTTT
TRBD2 TRBJ2-2 TRBV7-3 - CASSPGLADTGELFF TGTGCCAGCAGCCCAGGACTAGCGGACACCGGGGAGCTGTTTTTT